This T cell receptor (beta chain) originates from a study of radiation and T cells in renal cell carcinoma. Overall study results and limits: In blood, top tumor clones expanded by 2 weeks, shrinking by 4.

In regard to this clone: As yet, its antigen is unknown.

Stated time point: blood 4 weeks post-SBRT, at nephrectomy. Indicated treatment: 15 Gy SBRT to primary tumor, nephrectomy 4 weeks later. Nephrectomy followed 15 Gy stereotactic body radiation by 4 weeks. The tumor was a clear cell renal cell carcinoma. V lost 1 base to trimming and J lost 0 bases, with 4 bases between them. CDR3 length equals 14 residues. Looked up from germline, CDR1 is LNHDA and CDR2 is SQIVND (reference sequence). Using immunoSEQ multiplex PCR, the repertoire was profiled, and TCRdb retains in-frame clones only, with some absent. The data show about 140,000 clones, about 88% seen once.

This clonotype originated in a woman aged 45-59 years with renal cell carcinoma. The chain carries TRBV19 and TRBJ2-4; D is undetermined. The sample in question was blood, obtained from a patient whose treatment included radiotherapy and nephrectomy. The CDR3 DNA sequence: TGTGCCAGTAGTATAGGTGGAGCCAAAAACATTCAGTACTTC. Protein: CASSIGGAKNIQYF. The variable domain in full, with the rest retrieved from reference TRBV19 and TRBJ2-4, is DGGITQSPKYLFRKEGQNVTLSCEQNLNHDAMYWYRQDPGQGLRLIYYSQIVNDFQKGDIAEGYSVSREKKESFPLTVTSAQKNPTAFYLCASSIGGAKNIQYFGAGTRLSVL.